The rows below give T cell receptor beta chains drawn from one sample of a study of OX40 agonist ivuxolimab in advanced cancers. Method: immunoSEQ multiplex PCR; TCRdb's copy keeps in-frame clones and lacks some. Of 60,000 to 75,000 clones detected, around 87% appear once; the ten largest clones hold 5.2%. Here the sequenced sample was CD4+ or CD8+ T cells sorted from blood, taken in a trial of the OX40 agonist ivuxolimab. Receptors originate from an adult with an advanced solid tumor such as melanoma, head and neck, liver or kidney cancer. Both conserved end residues are part of each CDR3. A D gene is named only where the DNA matches it firmly.

d_call	v_call	j_call	cdr3_aa
TRBD1	TRBV7-2	TRBJ2-2	CASRLTGGDDTGELFF
-	TRBV6-1	TRBJ1-4	CASSDRGRTNEKLFF
-	TRBV4-1	TRBJ2-1	CASRYPGSNEQFF
TRBD2	TRBV4-1	TRBJ2-6	CASTPSGGEGANVLTF
-	TRBV19	TRBJ2-1	CASSIVSRGYEQFF
TRBD2	TRBV7-9	TRBJ2-1	CASSFFQFGAGVRNEQFF
TRBD2	TRBV5-1	TRBJ2-5	CASKLSGAGETQYF
-	TRBV30	TRBJ2-4	CAWRPGGGQNIQYF
TRBD1	TRBV2	TRBJ2-2	CASSGTGTGELFF
TRBD2	TRBV5-1	TRBJ2-3	CASSFRASGGRTDTQYF
-	TRBV30	TRBJ1-5	CAWSVPGATGQPQHF
-	TRBV7-7	TRBJ2-6	CASSPAGANVLTF
-	TRBV2	TRBJ1-2	CASIGLSRGYTF
-	TRBV28	TRBJ2-7	CASRVQDSYEQYF
TRBD1	TRBV5-1	TRBJ1-2	CASSGQGVGYTF
-	TRBV7-2	TRBJ2-1	CASSLDRGSYNEQFF
-	TRBV6-5	TRBJ1-1	CAISDQGRTEAFF
-	TRBV30	TRBJ2-2	CAWSPGVRGTGELFF
TRBD1	TRBV5-1	TRBJ1-5	CASSPYPGGGLGNQPQHF
-	TRBV2	TRBJ1-1	CASSWSGTTEAFF
TRBD1	TRBV5-4	TRBJ1-2	CASTKGAGQGYGYTF
TRBD1	TRBV6-6	TRBJ1-5	CASRPGGATDQPQHF
-	TRBV7-3	TRBJ2-7	CASSLARDHEQYF
TRBD2	TRBV6-6	TRBJ2-5	CASSDTGGAGETQYF
TRBD2	TRBV7-2	TRBJ2-4	CASRRTSVGAKNIQYF
TRBD1	TRBV19	TRBJ1-6	CASSTRDRISPLHF
-	TRBV27	TRBJ1-2	CASSLDQGTYGYTF
-	TRBV11-2	TRBJ1-5	CASSSYFGTLRSAHF
-	TRBV15	TRBJ2-7	CATSRGPYEQYF
-	TRBV10-3	TRBJ1-4	CASEPGIGEKLFF
-	TRBV19	TRBJ1-1	CASSYRDTEAFF
-	TRBV18	TRBJ2-6	CASSAGPGANVLTF
-	TRBV4-2	TRBJ2-7	CASSQVSLANHEQYF
-	TRBV5-1	TRBJ2-3	CASSLGLGPGLDTQYF
-	TRBV4-2	TRBJ2-2	CASSQEGRTGELFF
-	TRBV5-1	TRBJ1-2	CASSLDGNGYTF
-	TRBV9	TRBJ2-2	CASSVEGELFF
TRBD2	TRBV6-1	TRBJ2-5	CASSGRSGRAGTKETQYF
-	TRBV7-9	TRBJ2-5	CASSEGLYQETQYF
TRBD1	TRBV29-1	TRBJ1-1	CSARGAGNTEAFF
-	TRBV18	TRBJ2-7	CASSPSAGEQYF
-	TRBV5-1	TRBJ2-7	CASSSSGGSYEQYF
TRBD2	TRBV11-3	TRBJ2-1	CASSLVAGGEQFF
-	TRBV15	TRBJ2-5	CATSPERRDQETQYF
-	TRBV6-6	TRBJ1-2	CASTRAVTNYGYTF
-	TRBV21-1	TRBJ1-5	CASTNRGEGQGHQPQHF
-	TRBV5-1	TRBJ2-7	CASSLGTFARNEQYF
TRBD1	TRBV2	TRBJ1-1	CASRDSGTEAFF
-	TRBV19	TRBJ2-3	CASSIRGGTDTQYF
TRBD1	TRBV7-6	TRBJ2-7	CASSLGGQGIYEQYF
TRBD2	TRBV4-2	TRBJ2-2	CASSQGTSGVNTGELFF
-	TRBV10-3	TRBJ1-1	CAISEITGYTEAFF
-	TRBV7-9	TRBJ1-2	CASSLGGRRYTF
TRBD1	TRBV7-2	TRBJ1-1	CASSLDRYKNTEAFF